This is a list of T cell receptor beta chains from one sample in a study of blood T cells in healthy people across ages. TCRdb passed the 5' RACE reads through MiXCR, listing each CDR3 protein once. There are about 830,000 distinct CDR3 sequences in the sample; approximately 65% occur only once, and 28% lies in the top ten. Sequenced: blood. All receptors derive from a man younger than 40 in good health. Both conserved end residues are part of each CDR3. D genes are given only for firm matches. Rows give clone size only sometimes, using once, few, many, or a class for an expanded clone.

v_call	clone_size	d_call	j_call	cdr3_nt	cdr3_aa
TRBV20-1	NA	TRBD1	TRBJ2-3	TGCAGTGCTAGGGAAGAGGGGGCGGTCACAGATACGCAGTATTTT	CSAREEGAVTDTQYF
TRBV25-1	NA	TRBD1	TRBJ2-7	TGTGCCAGCAGTGAATTCCCTCGACAGGGCAGCAGGAACGAGCAGTACTTC	CASSEFPRQGSRNEQYF
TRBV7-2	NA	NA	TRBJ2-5	TGTGCCAGCAGCTTAGCGCGACAGGGAGGGAGAGAGACCCAGTACTTC	CASSLARQGGRETQYF
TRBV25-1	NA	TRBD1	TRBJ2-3	TGTGCCGGCACACAGGGGGCAGGCACAGATACGCAGTATTTT	CAGTQGAGTDTQYF
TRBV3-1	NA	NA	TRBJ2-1	TGTGCCAGCAGCCCCCAGGGACTGTCTCTCAATGAGCAGTTCTTC	CASSPQGLSLNEQFF
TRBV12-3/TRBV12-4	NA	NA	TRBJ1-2	TGTGCCAGCAGTAATTTTGACAGGCATGGCTACACCTTC	CASSNFDRHGYTF
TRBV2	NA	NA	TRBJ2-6	TGTGCCAGCCTCGGGAGTGGGGCCAACGTCCTGACTTTC	CASLGSGANVLTF
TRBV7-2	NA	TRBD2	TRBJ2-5	TGTGCCAGCAGCCCACCCAGTACTAGCGAGGGTTCGGAGACCCAGTACTTC	CASSPPSTSEGSETQYF
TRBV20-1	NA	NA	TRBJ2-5	TGCAGTGCTAGAATAGCGGTCGGGTCGGAGACCCAGTACTTC	CSARIAVGSETQYF
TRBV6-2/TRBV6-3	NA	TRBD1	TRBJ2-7	TGTGCCAGCAGTTCTACGGGGACAGCTTACGAGCAGTACTTC	CASSSTGTAYEQYF
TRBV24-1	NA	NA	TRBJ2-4	TGTGCCACCAGCCCCGGTGGGCAGAGCATTCAGTACTTC	CATSPGGQSIQYF
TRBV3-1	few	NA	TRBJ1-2	TGTGCCAGCAGCCAAGGCAGCCGGTCTAGCTATGGCTACACCTTC	CASSQGSRSSYGYTF
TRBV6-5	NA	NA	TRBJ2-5	TGTGCCAGCAGTTACCGACTAGGAGAGGAGACCCAGTACTTC	CASSYRLGEETQYF
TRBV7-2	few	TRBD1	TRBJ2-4	TGTGCCAGCAGCTCCCAGGGGGACAAAGAGCAGTACTTC	CASSSQGDKEQYF
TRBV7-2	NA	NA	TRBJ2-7	TGTGCCAGCAGCTTTGGGGGCGTAATTTACGAGCAGTACTTC	CASSFGGVIYEQYF
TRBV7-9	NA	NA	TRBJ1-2	TGTGCCAGCAGCTTAGGTGGGGCAGCCTATGGCTACACCTTC	CASSLGGAAYGYTF
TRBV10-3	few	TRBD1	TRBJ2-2	TGTGCCATCAGCGAAGGGACAGGGGGAACCGGGGAGCTGTTTTTT	CAISEGTGGTGELFF
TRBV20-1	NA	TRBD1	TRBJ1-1	TGCAGTGCTAGAGTTTTGCACCGGGACAGGTTGAACACTGAAGCTTTCTTT	CSARVLHRDRLNTEAFF
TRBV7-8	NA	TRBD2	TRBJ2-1	TGTGCCAGCAGCTTAGGCATCGGTCGGCTAGCGGGAGCTAGGAATGAGCAGTTCTTC	CASSLGIGRLAGARNEQFF
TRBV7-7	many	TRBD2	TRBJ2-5	TGTGCCAGCAGCTTAGGGCTAGCGGGTCAAGAGACCCAGTACTTC	CASSLGLAGQETQYF
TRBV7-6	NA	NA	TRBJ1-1	TGTGCCAGCAGCTTATCCCAGAGGAACACTGAAGCTTTCTTT	CASSLSQRNTEAFF
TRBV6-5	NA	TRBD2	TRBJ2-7	TGTGCCAGCAGTTACTCCTCGGGACTAGCGGGGGGCCCCTACGAGCAGTACTTC	CASSYSSGLAGGPYEQYF
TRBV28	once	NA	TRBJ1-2	TGTGCCAGCAGTGTATCGGGCGTATATGGCTACACCTTC	CASSVSGVYGYTF
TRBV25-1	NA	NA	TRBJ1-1	TGTGCCAGCAGTGAGGCAGGGATCAATGAAGCTTTCTTT	CASSEAGINEAFF
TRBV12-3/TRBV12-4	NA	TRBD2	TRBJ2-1	TGTGCCAGCAGTTTAGCGCTAGCGGGGGTTTACAATGAGCAGTTCTTC	CASSLALAGVYNEQFF
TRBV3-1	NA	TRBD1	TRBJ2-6	TGTGCCAGCAGTCCCGGGAACAGGGGAAACTCTGGGGCCAACGTCCTGACTTTC	CASSPGNRGNSGANVLTF
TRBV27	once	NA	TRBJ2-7	TGTGCCAGCAGTTTAACCCCAAGGGTTTCTCAATACGAGCAGTACTTC	CASSLTPRVSQYEQYF
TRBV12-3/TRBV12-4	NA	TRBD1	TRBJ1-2	TGTGCCAGCAGTTTCGGCCCCCCGGACAGGTACACCTTC	CASSFGPPDRYTF
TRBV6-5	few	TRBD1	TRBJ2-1	TGTGCCGCCACAGGGGCCAAGGGACCGTTCTTC	CAATGAKGPFF
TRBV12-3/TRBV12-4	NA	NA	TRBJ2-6	TGTGCCAGCAGTTTTCGGTCGTCGTGGGGAGGTGGGGCCAACGTCCTGACTTTC	CASSFRSSWGGGANVLTF
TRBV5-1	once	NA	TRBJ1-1	TGCGCCAGCAGCGGAGAAAGTGGCACTGAAGCTTTCTTT	CASSGESGTEAFF
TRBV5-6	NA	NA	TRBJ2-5	TGTGCCAGCAGCTTCGATCTGACGGTACTCCAAGAGACCCAGTACTTC	CASSFDLTVLQETQYF
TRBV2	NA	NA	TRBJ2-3	TGTGCCAGCAGTGATCTCTTCGGGGGCACAGATACGCAGTATTTT	CASSDLFGGTDTQYF
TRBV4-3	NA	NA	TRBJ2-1	TGCGCCAGCAGCCAAGAGGCAGGGACAATCGATGAGCAGTTCTTC	CASSQEAGTIDEQFF
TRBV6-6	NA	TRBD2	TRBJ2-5	TGTGCCAGCAGCTCCGATTCAGGGCGGGGGCAAGAGACCCAGTACTTC	CASSSDSGRGQETQYF
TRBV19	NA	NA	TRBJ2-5	TGTGCCAGTAGTTTGGCGGGACAGTACCAAGAGACCCAGTACTTC	CASSLAGQYQETQYF
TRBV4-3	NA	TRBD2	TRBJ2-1	TGCGCCAGCAGCCAAGAGCGGGGGGCTGGGAATGAGCAGTTCTTC	CASSQERGAGNEQFF
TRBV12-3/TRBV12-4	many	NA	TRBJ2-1	TGTGCCAGCAGTCCCTCCGCCCAGGGAGAGCAGTTCTTC	CASSPSAQGEQFF
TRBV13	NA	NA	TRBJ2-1	TGTGCCAGCAGCTTCAGGGGCCCGGATGAGCAGTTCTTC	CASSFRGPDEQFF
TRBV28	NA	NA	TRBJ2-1	TGTGCCAGCAGAAAAACAGGGTACAATGAGCAGTTCTTC	CASRKTGYNEQFF
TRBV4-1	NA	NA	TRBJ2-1	TGCGCCAGCAGCCAAGTCCTAGGGGGGGGGGATGAGCAGTTCTTC	CASSQVLGGGDEQFF
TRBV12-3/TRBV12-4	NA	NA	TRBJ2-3	TGTCCCGGCAGATTCAGAGCAGATACGCAATATTTT	CPGRFRADTQYF
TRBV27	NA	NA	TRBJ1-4	TGTGCCAGCAGTTATCGGGTCGGTGAAAAACTGTTTTTT	CASSYRVGEKLFF
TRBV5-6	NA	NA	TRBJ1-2	TGTGCCAGCAGCTTGGAGAGGGGCCTAGCTAACTATGGCTACACCTTC	CASSLERGLANYGYTF
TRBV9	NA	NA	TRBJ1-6	TGTGCCAGCAGCGAATCGGGACACCTTAATTCACCCCTCCACTTT	CASSESGHLNSPLHF
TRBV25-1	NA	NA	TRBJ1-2	TGTGCCAGCAGTGAAGTAGGTACCGGCTACACCTTC	CASSEVGTGYTF